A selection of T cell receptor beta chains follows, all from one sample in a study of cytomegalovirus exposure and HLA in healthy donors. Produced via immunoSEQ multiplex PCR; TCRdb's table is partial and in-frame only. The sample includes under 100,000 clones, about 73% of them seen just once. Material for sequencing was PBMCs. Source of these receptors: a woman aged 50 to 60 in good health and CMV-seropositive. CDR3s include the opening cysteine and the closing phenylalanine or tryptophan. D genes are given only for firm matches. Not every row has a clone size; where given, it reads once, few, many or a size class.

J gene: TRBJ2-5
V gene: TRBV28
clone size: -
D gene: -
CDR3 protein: CASRPVLRAGETQYF
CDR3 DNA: TGTGCCAGCAGGCCTGTTCTTCGAGCAGGGGAGACCCAGTACTTC

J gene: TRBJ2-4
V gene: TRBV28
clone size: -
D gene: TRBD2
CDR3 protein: CASSSSGIWPKNIQYF
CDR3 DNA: TGTGCCAGCAGCAGTAGCGGGATCTGGCCCAAAAACATTCAGTACTTC

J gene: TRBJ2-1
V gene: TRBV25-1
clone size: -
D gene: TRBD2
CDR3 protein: CASTGLAGDEQFF
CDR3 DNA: TGTGCCAGCACGGGACTAGCAGGCGATGAGCAGTTCTTC

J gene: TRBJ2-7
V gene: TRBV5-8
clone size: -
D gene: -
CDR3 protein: CASTLTGSVEEQYF
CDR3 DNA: TGTGCCAGCACCCTGACAGGCAGTGTTGAGGAGCAGTACTTC

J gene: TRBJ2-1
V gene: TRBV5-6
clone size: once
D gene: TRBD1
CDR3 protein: CASSHRGSYNEQFF
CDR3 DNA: TGTGCCAGCTCACACAGGGGCTCCTACAATGAGCAGTTCTTC

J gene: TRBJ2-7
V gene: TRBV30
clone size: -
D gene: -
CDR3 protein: CAWNLGFRASQYF
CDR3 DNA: TGTGCCTGGAACCTAGGATTTCGTGCTTCCCAGTACTTC

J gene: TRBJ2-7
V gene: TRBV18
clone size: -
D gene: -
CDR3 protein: CASSRDLYEQYF
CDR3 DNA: TGTGCCAGCTCACGCGATCTGTACGAGCAGTACTTC

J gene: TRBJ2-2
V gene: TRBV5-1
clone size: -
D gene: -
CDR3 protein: CASSLGGENTGELFF
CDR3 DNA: TGCGCCAGCAGCTTGGGGGGAGAGAACACCGGGGAGCTGTTTTTT

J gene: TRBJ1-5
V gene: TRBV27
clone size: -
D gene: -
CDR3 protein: CASSQNRDPNQPQHF
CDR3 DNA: TGTGCCAGCAGCCAAAACAGGGATCCCAATCAGCCCCAGCATTTT

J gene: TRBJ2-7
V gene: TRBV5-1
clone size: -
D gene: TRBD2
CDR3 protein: CASSYRAGEVYEQYF
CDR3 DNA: TGTGCCAGCAGCTACCGGGCGGGAGAGGTCTACGAGCAGTACTTC

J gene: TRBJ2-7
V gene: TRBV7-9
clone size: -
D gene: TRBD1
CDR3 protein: CASSRTGYYEQYF
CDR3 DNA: TGTGCCAGCTCTCGGACAGGGTACTACGAGCAGTACTTC

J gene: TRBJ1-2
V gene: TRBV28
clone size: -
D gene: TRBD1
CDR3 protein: CASSPFSGGGYTF
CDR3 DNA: TGTGCCAGCAGTCCCTTCTCAGGGGGAGGCTACACCTTC

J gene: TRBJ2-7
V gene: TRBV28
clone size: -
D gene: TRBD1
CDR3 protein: CASSIDRGRSYEQYF
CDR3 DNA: TGTGCCAGCAGTATTGACAGGGGGCGTTCCTACGAGCAGTACTTC

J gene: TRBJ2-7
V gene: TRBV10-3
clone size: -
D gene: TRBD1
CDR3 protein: CAIRRDRGYEQYF
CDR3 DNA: TGTGCCATCAGGAGGGACAGGGGATACGAGCAGTACTTC

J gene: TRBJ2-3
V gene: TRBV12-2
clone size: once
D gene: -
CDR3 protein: CASRSPQGTDTQYF
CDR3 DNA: TGTGCAAGTCGCTCACCACAGGGGACGGATACGCAGTATTTT

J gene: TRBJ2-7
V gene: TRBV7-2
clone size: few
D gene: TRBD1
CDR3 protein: CASSTSIQGDEQYF
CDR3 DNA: TGTGCCAGCAGCACCTCAATACAGGGGGACGAGCAGTACTTC

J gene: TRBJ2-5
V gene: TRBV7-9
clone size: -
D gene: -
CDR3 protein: CASSSNAVETQYF
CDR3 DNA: TGTGCCAGCAGCTCTAATGCGGTAGAGACCCAGTACTTC

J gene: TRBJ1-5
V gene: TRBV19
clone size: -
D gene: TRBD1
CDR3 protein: CASSEQGASQPQHF
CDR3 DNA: TGTGCCAGTAGTGAACAGGGGGCTAGTCAGCCCCAGCATTTT

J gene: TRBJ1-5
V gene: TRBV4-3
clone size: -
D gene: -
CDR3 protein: CASSLRKSGNQPQHF
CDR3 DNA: TGCGCCAGCAGCCTAAGGAAGAGCGGCAATCAGCCCCAGCATTTT

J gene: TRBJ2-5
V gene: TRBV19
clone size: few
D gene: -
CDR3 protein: CASSITGVETQYF
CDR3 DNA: TGTGCCAGTAGTATAACGGGAGTAGAGACCCAGTACTTC

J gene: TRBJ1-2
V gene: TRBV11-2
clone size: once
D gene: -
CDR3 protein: CASSLWGGDYGYTF
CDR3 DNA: TGTGCCAGCAGCTTATGGGGGGGGGATTATGGCTACACCTTC

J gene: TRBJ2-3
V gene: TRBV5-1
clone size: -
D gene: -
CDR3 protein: CASSLNGGQVTDTQYF
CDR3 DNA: TGCGCCAGCAGCTTAAACGGAGGTCAGGTTACAGATACGCAGTATTTT